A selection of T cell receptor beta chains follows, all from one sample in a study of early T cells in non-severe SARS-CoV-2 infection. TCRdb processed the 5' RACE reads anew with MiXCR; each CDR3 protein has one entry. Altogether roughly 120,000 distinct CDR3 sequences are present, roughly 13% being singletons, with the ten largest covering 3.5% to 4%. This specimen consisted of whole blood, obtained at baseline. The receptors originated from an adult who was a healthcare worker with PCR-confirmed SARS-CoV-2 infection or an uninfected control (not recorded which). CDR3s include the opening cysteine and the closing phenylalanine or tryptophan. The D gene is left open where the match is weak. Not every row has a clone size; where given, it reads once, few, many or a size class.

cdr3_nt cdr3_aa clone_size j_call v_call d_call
TGCAGCGTTGAAGGGGGGGCGGACATTCAGTACTTC CSVEGGADIQYF NA TRBJ2-4 TRBV29-1 NA
TGTGCCAGCAGTTGGTCCGGGGGACCTCAAGAGACCCAGTACTTC CASSWSGGPQETQYF NA TRBJ2-5 TRBV6-2/TRBV6-3 NA
TGTGCCAGCAGTGAAGATGCAAGCGGGTACTACGAGCAGTACTTC CASSEDASGYYEQYF few TRBJ2-7 TRBV2 NA
TGTGCCAGCAGCCAAGACGGTAGCGGGGGGGCACTTGAGCAGTTCTTC CASSQDGSGGALEQFF NA TRBJ2-1 TRBV4-2 TRBD2
TGTGCCAGCAGGGGAAGACATGAGCAGTTCTTC CASRGRHEQFF few TRBJ2-1 TRBV28 NA
TGTGCCAGCAGCTTAGATGGAGCAGGCTACTATGAGCAGTTCTTC CASSLDGAGYYEQFF NA TRBJ2-1 TRBV11-2 NA
TGCGCCAGCAGCCTCCGGACAGGCGTTAATGAAAAACTGTTTTTT CASSLRTGVNEKLFF few TRBJ1-4 TRBV5-1 TRBD1
TGTGCCAGCAGCTTAGAACCCACAGGCCTGAATGGCTACACCTTC CASSLEPTGLNGYTF NA TRBJ1-2 TRBV7-2 NA
TGCAGTGCTAGAACAAGCTCTGGAAACACCATATATTTT CSARTSSGNTIYF few TRBJ1-3 TRBV20-1 NA
TGTGCCAGCAGCCCCGGACAGCATAACTATGGCTACACCTTC CASSPGQHNYGYTF NA TRBJ1-2 TRBV11-2 NA
TGTGCCTGGAGTAAGGTGGCAGGGGGCCCGTTTAATCTCTTT CAWSKVAGGPFNLF many TRBJ1-1 TRBV30 TRBD1
TGCAGTGCTTCCCCGGGCGTAGCGGATTACAATGAGCAGTTCTTC CSASPGVADYNEQFF many TRBJ2-1 TRBV20-1 NA
TGTGCCAGCAGTGTTGTTAGGGGTGTCGGTGAAAAACTGTTTTTT CASSVVRGVGEKLFF NA TRBJ1-4 TRBV6-1 NA
TGTGCCAGCAGGGCGGCGGGGGGGTATGCCACTGAAGCTTTCTTT CASRAAGGYATEAFF few TRBJ1-1 TRBV7-2 NA
TGCAGCGTTGACTTCTTAGTGAACACTGAAGCTTTCTTT CSVDFLVNTEAFF few TRBJ1-1 TRBV29-1 NA
TGTGCCAGCAGTTCACGACAGGCTTATAGCAATCAGCCCCAGCATTTT CASSSRQAYSNQPQHF few TRBJ1-5 TRBV12-3/TRBV12-4 NA
TGTGCCAGCAGCCAAGATCGAGGGAACACCATATATTTT CASSQDRGNTIYF few TRBJ1-3 TRBV3-1 NA
TGTGCCAGCAGTGAAAGAGGCAGGGACAATGAGCAGTTCTTC CASSERGRDNEQFF many TRBJ2-1 TRBV6-1 NA
TGTGCCAGCAGCTCCGGGACAGTTGCAACTAATGAAAAACTGTTTTTT CASSSGTVATNEKLFF many TRBJ1-4 TRBV11-2 TRBD1
TGTGCCAGCAGCCCCGGAGGGACTAGCCTGAACACCGGGGAGCTGTTTTTT CASSPGGTSLNTGELFF few TRBJ2-2 TRBV5-4 TRBD2
TGTGCCAGCTCATTACAGGGTAGGGACACTGAAGCTTTCTTT CASSLQGRDTEAFF many TRBJ1-1 TRBV6-5 NA
TGTGCCATCCTACTAGCGGCGAACACCGGGGAGCTGTTTTTT CAILLAANTGELFF few TRBJ2-2 TRBV6-1 TRBD2
TGTGCCAGCAGTTACTCTGGGCAAGGGGGATACAATGAGCAGTTCTTC CASSYSGQGGYNEQFF NA TRBJ2-1 TRBV6-5 NA
TGCAGTGCTGGAGCTAACTCTGGAAACACCATATATTTT CSAGANSGNTIYF NA TRBJ1-3 TRBV20-1 NA
TGTGCCTTAGAAACGGGACAGGACACTGAAGCTTTCTTT CALETGQDTEAFF many TRBJ1-1 TRBV30 TRBD1
TGCAGTGCTAGTGGTCTAGCGGGAAGGAGGGGAAACATTCAGTACTTC CSASGLAGRRGNIQYF few TRBJ2-4 TRBV20-1 TRBD2
TGCAGCGTCTTAGGACAGGGCATCAAGATTATGCCATTT CSVLGQGIKIMPF few TRBJ1-6 TRBV29-1 TRBD1
TGTGCCAGCAGACGATCTGGGGCCAACGTCCTGACTTTC CASRRSGANVLTF many TRBJ2-6 TRBV28 NA
TGCAGTGCTCGTACCGGGATAAACAATGAGCAGTTCTTC CSARTGINNEQFF NA TRBJ2-1 TRBV20-1 NA